These T cell receptor beta chains were read from a single sample in a study of blood T cell repertoires in COVID-19. Some clones are missing from TCRdb's copy, which holds only in-frame ones; the method was immunoSEQ multiplex PCR. The sample yields a few hundred thousand clones, over 75% seen once. The material sequenced was PBMCs or T cells enriched from blood (not recorded which). These receptors were collected from a young woman who had recovered from COVID-19. Both conserved end residues are part of each CDR3. The order of the fields is V gene, J gene, clone size, D gene, CDR3 protein, CDR3 DNA. The D gene is left open where the match is weak. The size field is filled for only some rows; it gives once, few, many or a size class.

v_call: TRBV10-3
j_call: TRBJ1-1
clone_size: -
d_call: TRBD1
cdr3_aa: CAISEPTGGTEAFF
cdr3_nt: TGTGCCATCAGTGAGCCTACAGGGGGTACTGAAGCTTTCTTT

v_call: TRBV11-2
j_call: TRBJ2-7
clone_size: -
d_call: -
cdr3_aa: CASSFGSYEQYF
cdr3_nt: TGTGCCAGCAGCTTCGGCTCCTACGAGCAGTACTTC

v_call: TRBV5-1
j_call: TRBJ2-7
clone_size: -
d_call: TRBD2
cdr3_aa: CASRETSALSYEQYF
cdr3_nt: TGCGCCAGCAGGGAGACTAGCGCGTTATCCTACGAGCAGTACTTC

v_call: TRBV10-3
j_call: TRBJ1-5
clone_size: -
d_call: TRBD1
cdr3_aa: CAISSSGQGDQPQHF
cdr3_nt: TGTGCCATCAGCTCATCTGGACAGGGGGATCAGCCCCAGCATTTT

v_call: TRBV5-8
j_call: TRBJ1-5
clone_size: -
d_call: -
cdr3_aa: CASRGGSNQPQHF
cdr3_nt: TGTGCCAGCAGAGGGGGAAGCAATCAGCCCCAGCATTTT

v_call: TRBV19
j_call: TRBJ2-3
clone_size: -
d_call: TRBD2
cdr3_aa: CASSIAAGDTDTQYF
cdr3_nt: TGTGCCAGTAGTATAGCGGCGGGAGATACAGATACGCAGTATTTT

v_call: TRBV27
j_call: TRBJ1-2
clone_size: -
d_call: TRBD1
cdr3_aa: CASSPLRDRDYGYTF
cdr3_nt: TGTGCCAGCAGTCCTCTGCGGGACAGGGACTATGGCTACACCTTC

v_call: TRBV5-1
j_call: TRBJ1-3
clone_size: -
d_call: -
cdr3_aa: CASSLVFGNRELGNTIYF
cdr3_nt: TGCGCCAGCAGCTTGGTTTTCGGGAACAGAGAGCTTGGAAACACCATATATTTT

v_call: TRBV2
j_call: TRBJ1-2
clone_size: -
d_call: -
cdr3_aa: CASSEPRSGSYYTF
cdr3_nt: TGTGCCAGCAGTGAACCTCGAAGTGGCAGTTACTACACCTTC

v_call: TRBV7-2
j_call: TRBJ2-6
clone_size: -
d_call: -
cdr3_aa: CASSHTSNPSGANVLTF
cdr3_nt: TGTGCCAGCAGCCACACATCAAACCCCTCTGGGGCCAACGTCCTGACTTTC

v_call: TRBV2
j_call: TRBJ1-4
clone_size: -
d_call: TRBD1
cdr3_aa: CASRDRPGREKLFF
cdr3_nt: TGTGCCAGCAGGGACAGGCCGGGTAGGGAAAAACTGTTTTTT

v_call: TRBV27
j_call: TRBJ2-3
clone_size: -
d_call: TRBD2
cdr3_aa: CASSLGTSGTDTQYF
cdr3_nt: TGTGCCAGCAGTCTAGGGACTAGCGGAACAGATACGCAGTATTTT

v_call: TRBV6-4
j_call: TRBJ1-6
clone_size: few
d_call: -
cdr3_aa: CASSGENGSPLHF
cdr3_nt: TGTGCCAGCAGTGGCGAGAACGGGTCACCCCTCCACTTT

v_call: TRBV9
j_call: TRBJ2-1
clone_size: few
d_call: TRBD2
cdr3_aa: CASSVLAGVSYNEQFF
cdr3_nt: TGTGCCAGCAGCGTACTAGCGGGGGTTTCCTACAATGAGCAGTTCTTC

v_call: TRBV6-5
j_call: TRBJ1-1
clone_size: -
d_call: -
cdr3_aa: CASIPGGAGNTEAFF
cdr3_nt: TGTGCCAGCATCCCCGGGGGGGCTGGGAACACTGAAGCTTTCTTT

v_call: TRBV27
j_call: TRBJ1-2
clone_size: -
d_call: TRBD1
cdr3_aa: CASSPVQGNYGYTF
cdr3_nt: TGTGCCAGCAGTCCAGTACAGGGGAACTATGGCTACACCTTC

v_call: TRBV27
j_call: TRBJ2-7
clone_size: -
d_call: -
cdr3_aa: CASSLRPGREYF
cdr3_nt: TGTGCCAGCAGCCTGAGACCGGGTCGGGAGTACTTC

v_call: TRBV7-2
j_call: TRBJ2-7
clone_size: -
d_call: -
cdr3_aa: CASSLGGRPKPYEQYF
cdr3_nt: TGTGCCAGCAGCTTAGGGGGCAGACCCAAACCCTACGAGCAGTACTTC

v_call: TRBV28
j_call: TRBJ1-3
clone_size: -
d_call: TRBD1
cdr3_aa: CASSNQGQLMGNTIYF
cdr3_nt: TGTGCCAGCAGTAACCAGGGACAGCTTATGGGAAACACCATATATTTT

v_call: TRBV5-1
j_call: TRBJ2-7
clone_size: once
d_call: TRBD2
cdr3_aa: CASSPGTSGSFVYEQYF
cdr3_nt: TGCGCCAGCAGCCCGGGGACTAGCGGGAGTTTTGTCTACGAGCAGTACTTC

v_call: TRBV7-2
j_call: TRBJ2-7
clone_size: -
d_call: TRBD2
cdr3_aa: CASSSLFLAGNEQYF
cdr3_nt: TGTGCCAGCAGTTCTCTATTCCTAGCGGGAAACGAGCAGTACTTC

v_call: TRBV5-6
j_call: TRBJ1-4
clone_size: -
d_call: -
cdr3_aa: CASRGQNNEKLFF
cdr3_nt: TGTGCCAGCCGTGGACAGAATAATGAAAAACTGTTTTTT

v_call: TRBV28
j_call: TRBJ1-2
clone_size: once
d_call: -
cdr3_aa: CASSPRGALNYGYTF
cdr3_nt: TGTGCCAGCAGCCCTCGGGGGGCGCTCAACTATGGCTACACCTTC

v_call: TRBV5-5
j_call: TRBJ1-4
clone_size: -
d_call: TRBD1
cdr3_aa: CASSGSYRGDEKLFF
cdr3_nt: TGTGCCAGCAGCGGCTCGTACAGGGGGGATGAAAAACTGTTTTTT

v_call: TRBV9
j_call: TRBJ1-1
clone_size: once
d_call: -
cdr3_aa: CASSSDRPNTEAFF
cdr3_nt: TGTGCCAGCAGTTCGGACAGACCGAACACTGAAGCTTTCTTT

v_call: TRBV4-1
j_call: TRBJ2-7
clone_size: few
d_call: TRBD2
cdr3_aa: CASSQGAGGPYEQYF
cdr3_nt: TGCGCCAGCAGCCAAGGGGCGGGGGGCCCCTACGAGCAGTACTTC

v_call: TRBV2
j_call: TRBJ2-3
clone_size: -
d_call: TRBD2
cdr3_aa: CASSGTSGTDTQYF
cdr3_nt: TGTGCCAGCAGTGGAACTAGCGGCACAGATACGCAGTATTTT

v_call: TRBV7-2
j_call: TRBJ2-7
clone_size: -
d_call: -
cdr3_aa: CASSVATSAYEQYF
cdr3_nt: TGTGCCAGCAGCGTCGCGACATCAGCCTACGAGCAGTACTTC

v_call: TRBV25-1
j_call: TRBJ1-2
clone_size: -
d_call: -
cdr3_aa: CASSEPGSGYGYTF
cdr3_nt: TGTGCCAGCAGTGAACCAGGATCAGGCTATGGCTACACCTTC

v_call: TRBV5-1
j_call: TRBJ2-7
clone_size: -
d_call: TRBD1
cdr3_aa: CASSWQGTGASYEQYF
cdr3_nt: TGCGCCAGCAGCTGGCAAGGGACAGGGGCCTCCTACGAGCAGTACTTC

v_call: TRBV7-9
j_call: TRBJ2-2
clone_size: -
d_call: -
cdr3_aa: CASSLRGTERSTGELFF
cdr3_nt: TGTGCCAGCAGCCTCCGTGGGACTGAAAGATCCACCGGGGAGCTGTTTTTT

v_call: TRBV5-5
j_call: TRBJ2-7
clone_size: -
d_call: -
cdr3_aa: CASSLLGFAGYEQYF
cdr3_nt: TGTGCCAGCAGCTTGCTTGGGTTTGCGGGATACGAGCAGTACTTC

v_call: TRBV6-5
j_call: TRBJ1-3
clone_size: -
d_call: TRBD1
cdr3_aa: CASSRDRAGNTIYF
cdr3_nt: TGTGCCAGCAGTAGGGACAGGGCTGGAAACACCATATATTTT

v_call: TRBV2
j_call: TRBJ1-2
clone_size: -
d_call: -
cdr3_aa: CASSGTELNYGYTF
cdr3_nt: TGTGCCAGCAGTGGTACAGAGCTAAACTATGGCTACACCTTC

v_call: TRBV11-1
j_call: TRBJ1-5
clone_size: -
d_call: -
cdr3_aa: CASRIDRNQPQHF
cdr3_nt: TGTGCCAGCAGGATAGACAGAAATCAGCCCCAGCATTTT

v_call: TRBV6-5
j_call: TRBJ2-7
clone_size: -
d_call: -
cdr3_aa: CASSPTRSYAQYF
cdr3_nt: TGTGCCAGCAGCCCGACACGGTCTTACGCGCAGTACTTC

v_call: TRBV5-1
j_call: TRBJ2-7
clone_size: -
d_call: -
cdr3_aa: CASSLGITGSYEQYF
cdr3_nt: TGCGCCAGCAGCTTGGGAATTACAGGGTCTTACGAGCAGTACTTC

v_call: TRBV7-3
j_call: TRBJ2-1
clone_size: -
d_call: TRBD2
cdr3_aa: CASSPTSGGAERLF
cdr3_nt: TGTGCCAGCAGCCCGACTAGCGGGGGGGCGGAGCGGCTCTTC

v_call: TRBV11-2
j_call: TRBJ2-1
clone_size: -
d_call: -
cdr3_aa: CASSSPGHPVSYNEQFF
cdr3_nt: TGTGCCAGCAGCTCTCCGGGACACCCCGTCTCCTACAATGAGCAGTTCTTC

v_call: TRBV24-1
j_call: TRBJ2-7
clone_size: -
d_call: TRBD1
cdr3_aa: CATSDGQGDEQYF
cdr3_nt: TGTGCCACCAGTGACGGACAGGGGGACGAGCAGTACTTC

v_call: TRBV12-3/TRBV12-4
j_call: TRBJ1-1
clone_size: -
d_call: -
cdr3_aa: CASSLRQDTEAFF
cdr3_nt: TGTGCCAGCAGTTTACGGCAGGACACTGAAGCTTTCTTT

v_call: TRBV27
j_call: TRBJ1-2
clone_size: -
d_call: -
cdr3_aa: CASSEGEFYGYTF
cdr3_nt: TGTGCCAGCAGCGAAGGAGAATTCTATGGCTACACCTTC

v_call: TRBV27
j_call: TRBJ2-1
clone_size: once
d_call: -
cdr3_aa: CASKLDSMWYNEQFF
cdr3_nt: TGTGCCAGCAAACTGGACAGTATGTGGTACAATGAGCAGTTCTTC

v_call: TRBV6-4
j_call: TRBJ2-1
clone_size: -
d_call: -
cdr3_aa: CASSDSSYNEQFF
cdr3_nt: TGTGCCAGCAGTGATTCTAGTTACAATGAGCAGTTCTTC

v_call: TRBV3-1/TRBV3-2
j_call: TRBJ2-5
clone_size: once
d_call: -
cdr3_aa: CASTQNVQGQETQYF
cdr3_nt: TGTGCCAGCACCCAGAACGTGCAGGGGCAGGAGACCCAGTACTTC

v_call: TRBV6-5
j_call: TRBJ2-7
clone_size: -
d_call: TRBD1
cdr3_aa: CASRTGQGGSTEQYF
cdr3_nt: TGTGCCAGCAGGACGGGACAGGGAGGGTCGACCGAGCAGTACTTC